This T cell receptor beta chain appears in the sequencing data of a study of shared clonotypes between healthy human individuals. Terminally differentiated effector memory CD45RA+ cells were left out of the naive CD8 fraction, which was CD45RO-negative and positively selected for CCR7. Libraries were prepared by immunoSEQ multiplex PCR; TCRdb keeps only in-frame clonotypes and omits some of them. Of hundreds of thousands of clones in the sample, 96% are singletons; the top ten hold approximately 0.1%. The sequence derives from a woman younger than 45 in good health. Input material: naive CD8+ T cells sorted from blood.

The CDR3 DNA sequence: TGTGCCAGCAGTCCCTCGGCCTTGGGAAAACTGTTTTTT. Encoded protein: CASSPSALGKLFF. V usage is TRBV6-5 and J usage is TRBJ1-4; no clear D gene. CDR3 length: 13 residues. Trimming pared 5 bases from V and 10 bases from J, leaving 14 bases between. CDR1 and CDR2 (germline): MNHEY, SVGAGI.